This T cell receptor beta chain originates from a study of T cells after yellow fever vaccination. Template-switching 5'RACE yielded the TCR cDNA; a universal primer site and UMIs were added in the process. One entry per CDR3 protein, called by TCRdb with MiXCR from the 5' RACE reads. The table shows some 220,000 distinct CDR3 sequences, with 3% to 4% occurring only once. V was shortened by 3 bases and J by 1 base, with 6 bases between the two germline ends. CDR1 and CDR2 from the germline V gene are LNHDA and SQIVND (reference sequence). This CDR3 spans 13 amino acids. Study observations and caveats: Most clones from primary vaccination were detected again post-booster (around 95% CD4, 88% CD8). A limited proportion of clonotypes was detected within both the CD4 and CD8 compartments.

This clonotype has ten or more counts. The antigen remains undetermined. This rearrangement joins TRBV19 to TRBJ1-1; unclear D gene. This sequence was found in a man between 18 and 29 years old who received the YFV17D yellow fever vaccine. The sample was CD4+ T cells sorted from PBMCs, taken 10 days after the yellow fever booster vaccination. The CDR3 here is CASSILQNTEAFF. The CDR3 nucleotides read TGTGCCAGTAGTATCTTACAGAACACTGAAGCTTTCTTT.